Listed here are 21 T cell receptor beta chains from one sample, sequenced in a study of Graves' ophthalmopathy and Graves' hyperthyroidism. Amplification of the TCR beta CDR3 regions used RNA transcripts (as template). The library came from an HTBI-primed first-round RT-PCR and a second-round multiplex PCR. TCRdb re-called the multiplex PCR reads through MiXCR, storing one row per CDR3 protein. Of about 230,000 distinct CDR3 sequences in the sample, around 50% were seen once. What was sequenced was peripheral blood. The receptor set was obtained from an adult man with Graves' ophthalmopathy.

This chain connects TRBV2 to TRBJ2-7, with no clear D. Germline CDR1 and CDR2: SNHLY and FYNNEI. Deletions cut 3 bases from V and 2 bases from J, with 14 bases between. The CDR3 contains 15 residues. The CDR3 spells CASSDGQVGTYEQYF. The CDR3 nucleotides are TGTGCCAGCAGTGACGGGCAGGTGGGGACCTACGAGCAGTACTTC.

The CDR3 DNA reads TGTGCCAGCAGCCAACTAAATGCCAGGATCGGAGGGTCAGAGACCCAGTACTTC. Its translation: CASSQLNARIGGSETQYF. The chain carries TRBV3-1 and TRBJ2-5; a weak D match, TRBD2 (6 bases). CDR1 is LGHDT and CDR2 is YNNKEL in the germline V gene (reference sequence). This CDR3 region has 18 residues. V lost 2 bases and J 4 bases, leaving 23 bases between the germline ends.

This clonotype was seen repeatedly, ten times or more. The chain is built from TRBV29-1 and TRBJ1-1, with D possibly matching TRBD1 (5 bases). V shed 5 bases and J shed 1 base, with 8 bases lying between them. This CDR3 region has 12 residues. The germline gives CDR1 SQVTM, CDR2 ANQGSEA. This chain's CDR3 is CSVSRGNTEAFF. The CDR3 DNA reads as TGCAGCGTTTCTAGGGGGAACACTGAAGCTTTCTTT.

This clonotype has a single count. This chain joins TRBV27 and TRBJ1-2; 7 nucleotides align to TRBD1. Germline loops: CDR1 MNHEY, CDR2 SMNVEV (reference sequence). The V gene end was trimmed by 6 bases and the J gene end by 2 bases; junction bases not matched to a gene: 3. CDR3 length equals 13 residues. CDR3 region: CASRTGMNYGYTF. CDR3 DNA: TGTGCCAGCAGGACAGGGATGAACTATGGCTACACCTTC.

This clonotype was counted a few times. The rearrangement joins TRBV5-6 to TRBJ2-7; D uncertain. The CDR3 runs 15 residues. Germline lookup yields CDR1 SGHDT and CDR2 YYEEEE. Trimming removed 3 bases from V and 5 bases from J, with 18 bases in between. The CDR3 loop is CASSYSPVQDNEQYF. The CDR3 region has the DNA TGTGCCAGCAGCTACAGCCCGGTGCAGGATAACGAGCAGTACTTC.

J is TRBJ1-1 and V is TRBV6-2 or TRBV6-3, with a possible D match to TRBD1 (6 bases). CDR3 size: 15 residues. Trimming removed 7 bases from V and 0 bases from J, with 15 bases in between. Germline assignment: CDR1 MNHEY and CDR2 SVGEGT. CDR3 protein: CASKPGHLLNTEAFF. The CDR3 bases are TGTGCCAGCAAACCGGGACACCTTTTGAACACTGAAGCTTTCTTT.

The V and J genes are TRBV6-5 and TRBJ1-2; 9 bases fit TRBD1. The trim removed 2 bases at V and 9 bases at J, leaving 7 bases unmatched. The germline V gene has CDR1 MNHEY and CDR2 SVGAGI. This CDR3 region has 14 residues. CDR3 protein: CASSYRTGETSYTF. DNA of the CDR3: TGTGCCAGCAGTTACCGGACAGGGGAAACAAGCTACACCTTC.

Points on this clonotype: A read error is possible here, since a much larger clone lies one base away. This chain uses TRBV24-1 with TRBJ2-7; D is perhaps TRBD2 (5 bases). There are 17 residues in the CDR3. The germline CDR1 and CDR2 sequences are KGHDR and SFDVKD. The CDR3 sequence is CAASDPSAGRQSYEQYF. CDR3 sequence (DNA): TGTGCCGCCAGTGACCCCTCGGCGGGCAGGCAGTCCTACGAGCAGTACTTC.

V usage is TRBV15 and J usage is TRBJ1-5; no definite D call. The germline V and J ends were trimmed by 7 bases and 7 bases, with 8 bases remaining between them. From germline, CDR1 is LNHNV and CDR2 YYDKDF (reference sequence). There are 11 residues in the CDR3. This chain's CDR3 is CATNTGQPQHF. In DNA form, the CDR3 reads TGTGCCACCAACACTGGACAGCCCCAGCATTTT. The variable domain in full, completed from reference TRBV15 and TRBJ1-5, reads DAMVIQNPRYQVTQFGKPVTLSCSQTLNHNVMYWYQQKSSQAPKLLFHYYDKDFNNEADTPDNFQSRRPNTSFCFLDIRSPGLGDTAMYLCATNTGQPQHFGDGTRLSIL.

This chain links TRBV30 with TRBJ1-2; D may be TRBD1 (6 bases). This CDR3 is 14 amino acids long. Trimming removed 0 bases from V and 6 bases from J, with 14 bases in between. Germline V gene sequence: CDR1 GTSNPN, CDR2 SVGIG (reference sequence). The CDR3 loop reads CAWSVGGAGHGYTF. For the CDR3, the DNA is TGTGCCTGGAGTGTAGGGGGGGCTGGTCATGGCTACACCTTC.

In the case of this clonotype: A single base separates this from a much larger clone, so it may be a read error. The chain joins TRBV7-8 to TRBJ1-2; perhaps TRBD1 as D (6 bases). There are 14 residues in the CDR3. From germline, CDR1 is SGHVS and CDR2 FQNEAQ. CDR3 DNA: TGTGCCAGCAGCTTAAACAGGGTTAGCTATGGCCACACCTTC. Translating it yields CASSLNRVSYGHTF. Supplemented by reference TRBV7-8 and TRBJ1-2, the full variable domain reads GAGVSQSPRYKVAKRGQDVALRCDPISGHVSLFWYQQALGQGPEFLTYFQNEAQLDKSGLPSDRFFAERPEGSVSTLKIQRTQQEDSAVYLCASSLNRVSYGHTFGSGTRLTVV.

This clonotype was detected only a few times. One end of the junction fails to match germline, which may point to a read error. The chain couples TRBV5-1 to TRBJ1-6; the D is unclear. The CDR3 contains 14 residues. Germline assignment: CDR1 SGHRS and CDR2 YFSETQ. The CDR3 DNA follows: TGCGCCAGCAGTTTGGCAGGATTTGGATCACCCCTCCACTTT. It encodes CASSLAGFGSPLHF.

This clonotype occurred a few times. Here the CDR3 DNA reads TGCAGTGCTAGTTTGACGGGGATCTATGGCTACACCTTC. This gives the protein CSASLTGIYGYTF. V and J are TRBV20-1 and TRBJ1-2; D gene unclear. V was pared by 3 bases and J by 4 bases, with 12 bases between. Germline V gene sequence: CDR1 DFQATT, CDR2 SNEGSKA (reference sequence). This CDR3 region has 13 residues.

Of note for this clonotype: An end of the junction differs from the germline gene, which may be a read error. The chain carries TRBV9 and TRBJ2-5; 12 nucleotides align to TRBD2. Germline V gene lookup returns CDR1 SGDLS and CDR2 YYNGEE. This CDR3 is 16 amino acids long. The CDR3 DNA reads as TGTGCCAGCAGCGTACCTCTAGCGGGGGGGCGAGAGACCCAGCACTTC. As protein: CASSVPLAGGRETQHF.

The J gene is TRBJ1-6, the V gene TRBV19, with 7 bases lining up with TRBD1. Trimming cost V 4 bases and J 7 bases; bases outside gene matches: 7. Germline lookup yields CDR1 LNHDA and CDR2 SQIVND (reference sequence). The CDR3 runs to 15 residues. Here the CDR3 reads CASSKGQARNSPLHF. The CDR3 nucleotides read TGTGCCAGTAGTAAAGGACAGGCCAGAAATTCACCCCTCCACTTT.

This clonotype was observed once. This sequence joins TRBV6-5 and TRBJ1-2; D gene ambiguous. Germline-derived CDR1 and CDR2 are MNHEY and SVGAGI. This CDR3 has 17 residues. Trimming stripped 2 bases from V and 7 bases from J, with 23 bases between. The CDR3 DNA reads TGTGCCAGCAGTTACCTGCTTAGGGCAGTCAAGGAGGGTGGCTACACCTTC. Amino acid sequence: CASSYLLRAVKEGGYTF.

DNA for the CDR3: TGCAGCGTTGAAACACCCCTTACCTACGAGCAGTACTTC. Translated, it gives CSVETPLTYEQYF. This chain links TRBV29-1 with TRBJ2-7; no reliable D call. The CDR3 extends over 13 amino acids. Germline lookup yields CDR1 SQVTM and CDR2 ANQGSEA. Trimming removed 2 bases at V and 2 bases at J, with 10 bases between.

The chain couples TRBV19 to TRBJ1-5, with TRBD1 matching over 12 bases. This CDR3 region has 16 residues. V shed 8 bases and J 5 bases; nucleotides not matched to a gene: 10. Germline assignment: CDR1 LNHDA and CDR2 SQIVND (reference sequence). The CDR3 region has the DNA TGTGCCAGTCTGGCCGGGACAGGGGGCGCATATCAGCCCCAGCATTTT. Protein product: CASLAGTGGAYQPQHF.

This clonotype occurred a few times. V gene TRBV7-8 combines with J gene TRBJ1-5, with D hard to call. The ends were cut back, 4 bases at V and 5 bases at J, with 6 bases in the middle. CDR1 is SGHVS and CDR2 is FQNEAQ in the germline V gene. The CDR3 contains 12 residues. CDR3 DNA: TGTGCCAGCAGCTCCCATCATCAGCCCCAGCATTTT. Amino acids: CASSSHHQPQHF.

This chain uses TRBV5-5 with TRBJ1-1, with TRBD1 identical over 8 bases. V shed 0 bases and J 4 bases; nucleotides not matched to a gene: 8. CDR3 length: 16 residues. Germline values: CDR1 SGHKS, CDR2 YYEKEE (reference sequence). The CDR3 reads CASSLAGQGSVTEAFF. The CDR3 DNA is TGTGCCAGCAGCTTGGCCGGACAGGGTTCGGTCACTGAAGCTTTCTTT.

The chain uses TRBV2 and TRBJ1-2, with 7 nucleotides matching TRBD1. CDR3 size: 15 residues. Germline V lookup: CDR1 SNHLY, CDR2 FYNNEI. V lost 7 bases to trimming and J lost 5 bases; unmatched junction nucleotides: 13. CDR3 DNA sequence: TGTGCCAGCATGGAGGACAGGAGCCTATCTTATGGCTACACCTTC. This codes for CASMEDRSLSYGYTF.